These 14 T cell receptor beta chains came from one sample sequenced in a study of spatial heterogeneity in lung cancer (dated by TCRdb to about 2019). According to the study, the label for this sample's time point signals: sample taken at primary tumor resection. Whole RNA extracted from tumor and nontumor lung tissue, or from cryopreserved PBMC samples, was used for TCR sequencing without cell sorting. The method behind the library was 5' RACE. The instrument was a NextSeq 500. TCRdb took the public reads, trimmed them with fastp at Q25, ran MiXCR for clone calling and kept in-frame beta chains. For every CDR3 protein sequence, its rows merge into one entry that carries the most common genes and DNA. The sample contains 24,000 or so distinct CDR3 sequences, about 3% of them found a single time. The ten most abundant clones make up 25% to 30% of the sample. The starting material was PBMCs, obtained at surgery. These receptors were taken from a female donor with early-stage non-small cell lung cancer.

The sample holds many counts of this clonotype. The rearrangement uses TRBV29-1 and TRBJ2-5; TRBD1 matches at 9 bases. This CDR3 contains 14 residues. V dropped 5 bases and J dropped 4; count of bases not matched to a gene: 8. Germline-derived CDR1 and CDR2 are SQVTM and ANQGSEA. Here the CDR3 reads CSVWDRVFGETQYF. CDR3 DNA sequence: TGCAGCGTTTGGGACAGGGTGTTCGGAGAGACCCAGTACTTC.

There are many counts of this clonotype. The chain carries TRBV5-1 and TRBJ2-7; 11 nucleotides align to TRBD2. Per germline, CDR1 SGHRS and CDR2 YFSETQ. V trimming: 3 bases; J trimming: 6 bases; junction bases outside the gene matches: 8. This CDR3 has 15 amino acids. The CDR3 protein is CASSSGPGLAVEQYF. CDR3 in DNA: TGCGCCAGCAGCTCCGGCCCGGGACTAGCGGTCGAGCAGTACTTC.

There are many counts of this clonotype. This chain joins TRBV27 and TRBJ2-2, with a tentative D call TRBD2 (6 bases). From germline, CDR1 is MNHEY and CDR2 SMNVEV (reference sequence). Trimming pared 8 bases from V and 5 bases from J, leaving 18 bases between. This CDR3 has 15 amino acids. The CDR3 DNA is TGTGCCAGCGCCTGGGGAGGCCCGGGGACCGGGGAGCTGTTTTTT. This gives the protein CASAWGGPGTGELFF.

This clonotype showed up many times. CDR3 region: CASSGRIYNEQFF. The CDR3 bases are TGTGCCAGCAGCGGGAGAATCTACAATGAGCAGTTCTTC. The chain couples TRBV21-1 to TRBJ2-1; the table assigns TRBD2, which was not confirmed against the DNA. TRBV21-1 is tagged as a pseudogene. The CDR3 runs to 13 residues.

There are many counts of this clonotype. This sequence joins TRBV7-2 and TRBJ2-7; 8 bases match TRBD2. CDR1 and CDR2 (germline): SGHTA, FQGNSA. J was trimmed by 4 bases and V by 2 bases; bases with no gene match: 10. This CDR3 is 16 amino acids long. The CDR3 spells CASSLYPGASGYEQYF. The CDR3 DNA reads as TGTGCCAGCAGCTTATATCCGGGGGCTAGCGGGTACGAGCAGTACTTC.

This clonotype has ten or more counts. The rearrangement links TRBV7-9 to TRBJ1-1; TRBD1 might be the D (6 bases). V dropped 5 bases and J dropped 4 bases, with 14 bases sitting between them. CDR3 length: 14 residues. Germline CDR1 is SEHNR and CDR2 is FQNEAQ (reference sequence). The CDR3: CASSGGPGGTEAFF. The CDR3, as DNA: TGTGCCAGCAGCGGGGGCCCGGGCGGCACTGAAGCTTTCTTT.

The sample holds many counts of this clonotype. V and J are TRBV24-1 and TRBJ2-1, with TRBD1 matching over 11 bases. V lost 1 base, J lost 8 bases, and 9 bases stayed unmatched. The CDR3 totals 17 residues. Per germline, CDR1 KGHDR and CDR2 SFDVKD. CDR3: CATSDLRTGGSEDEQFF. CDR3 sequence (DNA): TGTGCCACCAGTGATTTAAGGACAGGGGGCTCGGAGGATGAGCAGTTCTTC.

This clonotype was observed at least ten times. The chain couples TRBV12-3 or TRBV12-4 to TRBJ2-1, with TRBD2 as a possible D gene (6 bases). The CDR3 is 16 amino acids. Trimming took 3 bases from V and 3 from J, leaving 15 bases between them. The CDR3 DNA follows: TGTGCCAGCAGTTTCACAACGGGGGAAAACTACAATGAGCAGTTCTTC. This gives the protein CASSFTTGENYNEQFF.

This clonotype was counted many times. This chain uses TRBV20-1 with TRBJ1-2, with 11 bases identical to TRBD1. Germline V CDR1 and CDR2: DFQATT, SNEGSKA (reference sequence). This CDR3 comprises 13 residues. The trim removed 5 bases at V and 6 bases at J, leaving 5 bases unmatched. CDR3 sequence: CSAEDRGPDGYTF. CDR3 nucleotides: TGCAGTGCTGAGGACAGGGGGCCCGATGGCTACACCTTC.

This clonotype was found many times. V gene TRBV10-2 combines with J gene TRBJ2-1; D uncertain. This CDR3 comprises 12 residues. V was clipped by 5 bases and J by 8 bases, with 10 bases between them. CDR1 is WSHSY, CDR2 SAAADI, per germline. The CDR3 spells CASSLSVDEQFF. CDR3 DNA: TGCGCCAGCAGTCTTAGTGTCGATGAGCAGTTCTTC.

The rearrangement joins TRBV6-6 to TRBJ1-1, with unresolved D. V lost 5 bases and J 1 base, leaving 14 bases between the germline ends. The CDR3 loop spans 15 amino acids. The germline V gene encodes CDR1 MNHNY and CDR2 SVGAGI (reference sequence). CDR3 sequence: CASSPRLGWNTEAFF. The CDR3 coding sequence is TGTGCCAGCAGTCCTCGGTTGGGGTGGAACACTGAAGCTTTCTTT.

The sample holds one count of this clonotype. The rearrangement joins TRBV21-1 to TRBJ1-3; the table gives TRBD1 as D, unverified against the DNA. TRBV21-1 is given as a pseudogene. This CDR3 has 19 amino acids. The CDR3 loop reads CANSKALRGFSISGNTIYF. In nucleotides, the CDR3 is TGTGCCAACAGCAAAGCGCTCCGGGGGTTCTCAATCTCTGGAAACACCATATATTTT.

This clonotype was found many times. J is TRBJ2-1 and V is TRBV12-3 or TRBV12-4; D tentatively fits TRBD1 or TRBD2 (6 bases each). The CDR3 contains 13 residues. V was trimmed by 6 bases and J by 8 bases, leaving 14 bases between them. DNA for the CDR3: TGTGCCAGCAGCCAAAGGGGGGTGGATGAGCAGTTCTTC. This encodes CASSQRGVDEQFF.

This clonotype was recorded many times. The chain has TRBV10-3 and TRBJ2-7; 8 positions agree with TRBD1. The CDR3 spans 14 residues. J gave up 6 bases and V 2 bases, and 6 bases lay outside the gene matches. CDR1 is ENHRY and CDR2 is SYGVKD in the germline V gene. CDR3 nucleotides: TGTGCCATCAGTGAGGGACAGGGTTGGAGCGAGCAGTACTTC. It specifies CAISEGQGWSEQYF.